The clone carrying this T cell receptor (beta chain) was found once. Its specificity is unknown. This record belongs to a study of cytomegalovirus exposure and HLA in healthy donors. Study-wide context: Genotyping of 400 or so donors showed that roughly 83% belonged to the Caucasian-associated ancestry cluster. Study-level findings and limits: High specificity and sensitivity for cytomegalovirus status were reported for the classifier. Earlier results showed most TCR beta V segments being productive about 87% or about 30% of the time. When analyzed later, a missense DCLRE1C variant was found to be linked to TCR beta V- and J-gene trimming.

In the PCR, 60 Vbeta and 13 Jbeta primers were used. Only in-frame clones appear in the TCRdb table, and some are missing; sequencing was by immunoSEQ multiplex PCR. Found here are about 260,000 clones, about 75% of them singletons; the top ten hold under 3%. V lost 1 base, J lost 3 bases, and 16 bases lay in between. Germline V gives CDR1 MGHRA, CDR2 YSYEKL. This CDR3 region has 16 residues. The sequenced sample consisted of PBMCs. V and J are TRBV4-1 and TRBJ2-7, with D perhaps matching TRBD1 (6 bases). The TCR originated in a female donor in good health and CMV-seronegative. This CDR3 reads CASSQVWAAGVYEQYF. The CDR3 DNA reads as TGCGCCAGCAGCCAAGTATGGGCGGCAGGGGTCTACGAGCAGTACTTC.